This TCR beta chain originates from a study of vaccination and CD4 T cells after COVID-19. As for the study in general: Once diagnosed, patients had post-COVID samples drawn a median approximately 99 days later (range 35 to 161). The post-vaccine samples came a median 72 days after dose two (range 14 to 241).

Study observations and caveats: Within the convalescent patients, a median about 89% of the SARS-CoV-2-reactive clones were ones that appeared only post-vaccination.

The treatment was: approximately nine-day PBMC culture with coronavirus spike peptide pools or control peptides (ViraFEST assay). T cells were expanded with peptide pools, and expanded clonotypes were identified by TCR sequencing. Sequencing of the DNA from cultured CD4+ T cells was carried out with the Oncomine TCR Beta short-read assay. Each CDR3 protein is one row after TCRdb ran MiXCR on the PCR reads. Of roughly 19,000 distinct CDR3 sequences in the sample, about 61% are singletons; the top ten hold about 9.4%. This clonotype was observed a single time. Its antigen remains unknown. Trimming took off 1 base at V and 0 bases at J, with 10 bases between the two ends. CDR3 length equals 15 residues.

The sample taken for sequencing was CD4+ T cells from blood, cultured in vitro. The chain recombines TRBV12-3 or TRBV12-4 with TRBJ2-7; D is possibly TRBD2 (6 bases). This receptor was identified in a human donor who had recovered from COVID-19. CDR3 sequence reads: CASSLGAGSSYEQYF. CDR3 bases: TGTGCCAGCAGTTTAGGTGCGGGGAGCTCCTACGAGCAGTACTTC.